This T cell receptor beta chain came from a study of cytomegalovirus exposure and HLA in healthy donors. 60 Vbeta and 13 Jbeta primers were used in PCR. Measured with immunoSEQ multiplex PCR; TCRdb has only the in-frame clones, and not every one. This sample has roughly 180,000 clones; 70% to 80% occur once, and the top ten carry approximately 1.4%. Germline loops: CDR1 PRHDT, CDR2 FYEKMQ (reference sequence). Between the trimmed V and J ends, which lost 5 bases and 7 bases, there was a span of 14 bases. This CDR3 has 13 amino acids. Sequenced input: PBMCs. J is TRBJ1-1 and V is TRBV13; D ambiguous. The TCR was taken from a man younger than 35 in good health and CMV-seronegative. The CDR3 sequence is CASSPLPRSEAFF. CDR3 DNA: TGTGCCAGCAGCCCCTTACCGCGGAGTGAAGCTTTCTTT. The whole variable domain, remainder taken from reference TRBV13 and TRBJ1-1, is AAGVIQSPRHLIKEKRETATLKCYPIPRHDTVYWYQQGPGQDPQFLISFYEKMQSDKGSIPDRFSAQQFSDYHSELNMSSLELGDSALYFCASSPLPRSEAFFGQGTRLTVV.